This T cell receptor beta chain was obtained from a study of shared clonotypes between healthy human individuals. Some clones are missing from TCRdb's copy, which holds only in-frame ones; the method was immunoSEQ multiplex PCR. This table has some 1,400,000 clones, roughly 96% appearing once. CDR1 is ENHRY, CDR2 SYGVKD, per germline. The junction had 9 bases not matched to a gene; V was cut back by 6 bases and J by 8 bases. This CDR3 comprises 14 residues. All donors were Caucasian adults living in Nashville, Tennessee. The source material was naive CD4+ T cells sorted from blood. Subset of the sample: CD45RA+ positively selected. The TCR was taken from a man aged 30-40 years in good health. J is TRBJ2-2 and V is TRBV10-3; 7 nucleotides match TRBD1. The CDR3 region is CAISLKGAPGELFF. The CDR3 nucleotides read TGTGCCATCAGCCTTAAGGGGGCGCCTGGGGAGCTGTTTTTT.